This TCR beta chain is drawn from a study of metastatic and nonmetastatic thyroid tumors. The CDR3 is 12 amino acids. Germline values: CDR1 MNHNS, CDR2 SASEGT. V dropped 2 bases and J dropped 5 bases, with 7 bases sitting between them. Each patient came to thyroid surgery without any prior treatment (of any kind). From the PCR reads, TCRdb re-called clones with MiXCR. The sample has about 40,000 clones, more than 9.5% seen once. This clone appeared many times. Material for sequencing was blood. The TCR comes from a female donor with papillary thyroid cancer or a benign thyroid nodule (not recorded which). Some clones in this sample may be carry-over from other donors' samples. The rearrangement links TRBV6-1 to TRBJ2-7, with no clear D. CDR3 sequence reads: CASSERANEQYF. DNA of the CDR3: TGTGCCAGCAGTGAAAGGGCAAACGAGCAGTACTTC.